The 14 T cell receptor beta chains presented below share a single source sample, sequenced in a study of hypomethylating agent response in myelodysplastic syndrome. Data came from immunoSEQ multiplex PCR; TCRdb stores just in-frame clones and leaves some out. Of fewer than 2,000 clones in the sample, approximately 86% are singletons; the top ten hold over 4%. Sequences were derived from bone marrow, sampled before or after starting hypomethylating agent treatment for myelodysplastic syndrome (not recorded which). The receptors shown here come from a human donor with myelodysplastic syndrome.

V usage is TRBV6-1 and J usage is TRBJ1-1, with D unresolved. The germline V and J ends were trimmed by 1 base and 8 bases, with 11 bases remaining between them. The germline V gene has CDR1 MNHNS and CDR2 SASEGT. The CDR3 extends over 13 amino acids. This chain's CDR3 is CASSEEGWSEAFF. The CDR3 coding sequence is TGTGCCAGCAGTGAAGAGGGTTGGAGCGAAGCTTTCTTT.

The chain is built from TRBV10-3 and TRBJ1-2, with 7 bases fitting TRBD1. Per germline, CDR1 ENHRY and CDR2 SYGVKD. J was trimmed by 5 bases and V by 5 bases; bases with no gene match: 11. The CDR3 is made up of 15 amino acids. The CDR3 protein is CAISPGTATGYGYTF. The CDR3 coding sequence is TGTGCCATCAGTCCAGGGACAGCAACAGGGTATGGCTACACCTTC.

This sequence joins TRBV30 and TRBJ2-7, with 8 positions matching TRBD2. There are 14 residues in the CDR3. With 3 bases clipped from V and 1 base from J, the junction kept 5 bases outside the gene matches. In germline, CDR1 is GTSNPN, CDR2 SVGIG (reference sequence). As DNA, the CDR3 is TGTGCCTGGAGGCCGGGACTAGGATCCTACGAGCAGTACTTC. This translates into CAWRPGLGSYEQYF.

This chain connects TRBV5-4 to TRBJ2-7; 9 bases map to TRBD2. V shed 4 bases and J 3 bases; nucleotides not matched to a gene: 5. The CDR3 contains 14 residues. Looked up from germline, CDR1 is SGHNT and CDR2 is YYREEE (reference sequence). The CDR3 sequence is CASSISGSNYEQYF. The CDR3 nucleotides read TGTGCCAGCAGCATTAGCGGGAGCAACTACGAGCAGTACTTC.

The V and J genes are TRBV2 and TRBJ2-1; tentatively, D is TRBD2 (6 bases). The germline V gene encodes CDR1 SNHLY and CDR2 FYNNEI. The V end was cut by 5 bases, the J end by 0 bases, with 11 bases between. CDR3 size: 15 residues. CDR3 DNA sequence: TGTGCCAGCAGTCGACTAGAGAGCTCCTACAATGAGCAGTTCTTC. Translation gives CASSRLESSYNEQFF.

The chain joins TRBV19 to TRBJ1-1, with D perhaps matching TRBD1 (5 bases). The CDR3 spans 15 residues. Germline V lookup: CDR1 LNHDA, CDR2 SQIVND (reference sequence). V lost 9 bases to trimming and J lost 0 bases, with 17 bases between them. In DNA, the CDR3 is TGTGCCAGCACCGTCGGTTCAGGGATGAACACTGAAGCTTTCTTT. It specifies CASTVGSGMNTEAFF.

The chain uses TRBV14 and TRBJ1-1, with 7 bases matching TRBD1. Germline V gene sequence: CDR1 SGHDN, CDR2 FVKESK. J lost 3 bases, V lost 6 bases, and 10 bases had no gene match. CDR3 length: 15 residues. The CDR3 here is CASSRMTGQYTEAFF. CDR3 DNA: TGTGCCAGCAGTCGGATGACAGGGCAGTACACTGAAGCTTTCTTT.

The chain combines TRBV7-3 with TRBJ2-3; unclear D gene. V was pared by 5 bases and J by 4 bases, with 10 bases between. Germline V lookup: CDR1 SGHTA, CDR2 FQGTGA. This CDR3 has 13 residues. The CDR3 is CASSPRVADTQYF. In DNA, the CDR3 is TGTGCCAGCAGCCCCCGGGTCGCAGATACGCAGTATTTT.

V is TRBV2 and J is TRBJ2-1; D unresolved. The CDR3 is 14 residues long. Per the germline V gene, CDR1 is SNHLY and CDR2 is FYNNEI. The V and J ends lost 2 bases and 6 bases respectively, with 11 bases between them. CDR3 DNA sequence: TGTGCCAGCAGTGAATCGCAGACCTCCAATGAGCAGTTCTTC. This sequence encodes CASSESQTSNEQFF.

The genes are TRBV29-1 and TRBJ2-3, with D perhaps matching TRBD1 (6 bases). V was cut by 6 bases and J by 11 bases, with 12 bases left in between. The CDR3 has 10 residues. Germline V CDR1 and CDR2: SQVTM, ANQGSEA. CDR3 loop: CSVRTEVQYF. For the CDR3, the DNA is TGCAGCGTGAGGACAGAAGTGCAGTATTTT.

The CDR3: CASSTGLSNQPQHF. The CDR3 coding sequence is TGTGCCAGTAGTACCGGACTCTCCAATCAGCCCCAGCATTTT. The chain joins TRBV19 to TRBJ1-5; no clear D. CDR1 and CDR2 (germline): LNHDA, SQIVND (reference sequence). The length of the CDR3 is 14 residues. Trimming took off 4 bases at V and 3 bases at J, with 10 bases between the two ends.

The V call is TRBV10-1, the J call TRBJ2-1; D gene uncertain. Germline V gene sequence: CDR1 WNHNN, CDR2 SYGVQD (reference sequence). V lost 10 bases and J lost 4, with 20 bases in between. The CDR3 covers 15 residues. The CDR3 sequence is CATQSRPQKYNEQFF. CDR3 nucleotide sequence: TGCGCCACCCAAAGCCGGCCCCAAAAATACAATGAGCAGTTCTTC.

The chain has TRBV29-1 and TRBJ1-1; weak D call: TRBD1 (6 bases). V was cut by 5 bases and J by 4 bases, with 17 bases left in between. CDR1 and CDR2 (germline): SQVTM, ANQGSEA. The CDR3 covers 14 residues. The CDR3 here is CSVSTRGVSTEAFF. CDR3 DNA: TGCAGCGTTTCCACCAGGGGCGTTAGCACTGAAGCTTTCTTT.

The chain recombines TRBV4-1 with TRBJ1-1; D not certain. The CDR3 covers 15 residues. CDR1 and CDR2 from the germline V gene are MGHRA and YSYEKL. Trimming took off 1 base at V and 1 base at J, with 10 bases between the two ends. DNA for the CDR3: TGCGCCAGCAGCCAAGCGGCGGTTCAGAACACTGAAGCTTTCTTT. Protein product: CASSQAAVQNTEAFF.